The sequence of this T cell receptor (beta chain) was determined in a study of identical twins. Whole-study findings and limits: In monozygotic twins, models underestimated the sharing of out-of-frame TCR alpha.

The ends lost 3 bases at V and 7 bases at J; junction bases unmatched: 23. CDR3 length: 19 residues. Germline CDR1 SQVTM, CDR2 ANQGSEA. A single record per CDR3 protein comes from TCRdb applying MiXCR to the 5' RACE reads. The sample contains 420,000 or so distinct CDR3 sequences, approximately 18% of which appear only once. This clonotype was seen ten or more times. No antigen is known for it. Input material: naive T cells sorted from blood. This receptor was identified in a man aged 50 to 59 in good health. The V call is TRBV29-1, the J call TRBJ2-1, with 8 bases identical to TRBD2. The CDR3 loop reads CSVDKLMSRGGRDTNEQFF. The CDR3 coding sequence is TGCAGCGTTGATAAGTTGATGAGTCGGGGGGGCCGGGACACAAATGAGCAGTTCTTC.